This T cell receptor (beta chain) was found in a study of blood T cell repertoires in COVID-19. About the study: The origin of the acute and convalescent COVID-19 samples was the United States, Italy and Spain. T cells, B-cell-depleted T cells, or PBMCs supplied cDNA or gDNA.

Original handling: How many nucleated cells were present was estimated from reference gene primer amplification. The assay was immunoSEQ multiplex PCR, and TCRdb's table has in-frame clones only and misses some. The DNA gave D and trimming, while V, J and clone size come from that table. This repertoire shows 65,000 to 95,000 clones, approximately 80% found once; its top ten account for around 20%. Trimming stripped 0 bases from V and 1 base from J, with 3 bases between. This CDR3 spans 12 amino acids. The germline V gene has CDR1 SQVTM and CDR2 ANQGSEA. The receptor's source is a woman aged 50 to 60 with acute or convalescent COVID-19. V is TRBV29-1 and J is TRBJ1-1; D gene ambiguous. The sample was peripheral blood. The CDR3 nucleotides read TGCAGCGTTGAAGAGGCGAACACTGAAGCTTTCTTT. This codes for CSVEEANTEAFF.